In its sample, the clone carrying this T cell receptor (beta chain) was seen a few times. The data originate from a study of response to subunit inactivated influenza vaccine. Germline-derived CDR1 and CDR2 are KGHDR and SFDVKD. This CDR3 is 16 amino acids long. The V and J ends lost 6 bases and 4 bases respectively, with 18 bases between them. TCRdb re-analysed the RT-PCR reads in MiXCR, keeping a single row per CDR3 protein. The repertoire has about 570,000 distinct CDR3 sequences, about 11% of them found once; the top ten carry approximately 10%. Another study also made use of these data, one on T cells expressing NK-cell markers. According to that study: For TCR beta, cDNA was produced by 5'RACE template switching with UMIs. Expanded NKG2C+ T cell clones were not confirmed as HCMV-specific.

The sequencing used PBMCs from blood, collected on the day of vaccination. This chain joins TRBV24-1 and TRBJ2-1; possible D gene TRBD1, 5 bases. The sequence was obtained from a man over 45 who received an inactivated influenza vaccine. The CDR3 DNA is TGTGCCACCAGTCCCAACTCAGGGATGTCATACAATGAGCAGTTCTTC. It encodes CATSPNSGMSYNEQFF.